This record concerns one T cell receptor beta chain sequence. What it recognizes is unknown. This record belongs to a study of cytomegalovirus exposure and HLA in healthy donors. Findings of the study overall: Published work reported that the classifier diagnosed cytomegalovirus status with high specificity and sensitivity. Some public TCRs appeared in many individuals, while most sequences were rare.

Clones were read by immunoSEQ multiplex PCR, and TCRdb kept only the in-frame ones, dropping some. The data show some 170,000 clones, 86% seen once. The donors were members of the approximately 130-subject validation cohort (separate from the approximately 670-subject first cohort). V lost 0 bases, J lost 6 bases, and 5 bases lay in between. Germline V gene data show CDR1 as KGHSH and CDR2 as LQKENI. This CDR3 is 13 amino acids long. The chain has TRBV18 and TRBJ1-4; D unclear. This clonotype was obtained from a man younger than 35 in good health and CMV-seropositive. Input material: PBMCs. The DNA for the CDR3 is TGTGCCAGCTCACCACCCTCCGATGAAAAACTGTTTTTT. Protein sequence: CASSPPSDEKLFF.